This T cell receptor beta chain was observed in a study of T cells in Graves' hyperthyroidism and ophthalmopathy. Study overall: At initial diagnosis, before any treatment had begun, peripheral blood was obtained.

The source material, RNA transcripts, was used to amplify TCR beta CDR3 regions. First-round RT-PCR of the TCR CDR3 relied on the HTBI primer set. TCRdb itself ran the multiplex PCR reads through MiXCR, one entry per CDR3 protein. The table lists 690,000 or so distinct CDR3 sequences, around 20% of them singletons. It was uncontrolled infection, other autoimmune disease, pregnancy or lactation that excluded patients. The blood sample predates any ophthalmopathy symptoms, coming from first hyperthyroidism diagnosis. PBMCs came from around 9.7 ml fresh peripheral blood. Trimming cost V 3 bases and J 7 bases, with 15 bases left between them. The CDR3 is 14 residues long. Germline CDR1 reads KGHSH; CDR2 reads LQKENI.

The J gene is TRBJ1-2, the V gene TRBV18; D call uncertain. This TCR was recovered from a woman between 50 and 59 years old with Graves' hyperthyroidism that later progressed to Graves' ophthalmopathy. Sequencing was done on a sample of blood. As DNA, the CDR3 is TGTGCCAGCTCACCCCCCGGCGGACCGGGTGGCTACACCTTC. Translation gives CASSPPGGPGGYTF. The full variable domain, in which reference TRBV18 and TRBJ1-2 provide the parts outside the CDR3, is NAGVMQNPRHLVRRRGQEARLRCSPMKGHSHVYWYRQLPEEGLKFMVYLQKENIIDESGMPKERFSAEFPKEGPSILRIQQVVRGDSAAYFCASSPPGGPGGYTFGSGTRLTVV.